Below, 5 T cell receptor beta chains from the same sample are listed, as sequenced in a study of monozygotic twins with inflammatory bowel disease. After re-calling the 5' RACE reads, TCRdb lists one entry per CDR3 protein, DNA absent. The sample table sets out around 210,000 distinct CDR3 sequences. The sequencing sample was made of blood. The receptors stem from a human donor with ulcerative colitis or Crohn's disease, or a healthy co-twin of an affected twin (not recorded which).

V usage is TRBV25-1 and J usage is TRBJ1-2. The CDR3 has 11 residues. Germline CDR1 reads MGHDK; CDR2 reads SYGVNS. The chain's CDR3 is CASSGGYGYTF.

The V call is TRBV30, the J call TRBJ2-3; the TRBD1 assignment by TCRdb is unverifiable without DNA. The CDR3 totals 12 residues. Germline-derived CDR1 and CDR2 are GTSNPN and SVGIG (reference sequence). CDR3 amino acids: CAWMGAADTQYF.

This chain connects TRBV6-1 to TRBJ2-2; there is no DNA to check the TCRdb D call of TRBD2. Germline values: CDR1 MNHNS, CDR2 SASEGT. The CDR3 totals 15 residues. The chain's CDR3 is CASSRTSGVPGELFF.

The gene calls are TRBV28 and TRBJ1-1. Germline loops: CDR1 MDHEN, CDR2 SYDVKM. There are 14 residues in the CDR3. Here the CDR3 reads CASRTDGPNTEAFF.

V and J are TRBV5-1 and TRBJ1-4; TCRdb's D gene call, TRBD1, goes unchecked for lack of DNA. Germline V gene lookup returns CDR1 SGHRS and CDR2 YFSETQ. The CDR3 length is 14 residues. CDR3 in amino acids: CASSTGTGGEKLFF.